The following is a T cell receptor beta chain sequence with its context. Its antigen is not known. These data come from a study of T cell responses to AZD1222 COVID-19 vaccine. Overall study findings and caveats: Spike regions recognized by vaccine-associated CD4 TCRs spanned the protein, led by 160-218 and 743-854. Two doses of AZD1222 preceded a rise in Spike-specific TCR breadth and depth.

TCRdb keeps only in-frame clones here, not all; method: immunoSEQ multiplex PCR. The table records approximately 260,000 clones, approximately 93% of them present only once. The CDR3 has 14 amino acids. Germline V lookup: CDR1 SNHLY, CDR2 FYNNEI. Trimming pared 7 bases from V and 2 bases from J, leaving 11 bases between. Sequences were derived from peripheral blood, sampled on day 0 of AZD1222 vaccination. The receptor comes from an adult in good health. This chain links TRBV2 with TRBJ2-2; perhaps TRBD1 as D (5 bases). CDR3 sequence reads: CASTTDRNTGELFF. CDR3 bases: TGTGCCAGCACTACCGACAGAAACACCGGGGAGCTGTTTTTT.